Each of the 21 T cell receptor beta chains below was sequenced from the same sample in a study of cytomegalovirus exposure and HLA in healthy donors. Researchers ran the PCR with 60 Vbeta and 13 Jbeta primers. Method: immunoSEQ multiplex PCR; TCRdb's copy keeps in-frame clones and lacks some. The sample carries 150,000 or so clones, about 80% recorded once. What was sequenced was PBMCs. The receptor source for this set is a woman aged 45 to 65 in good health and CMV-seropositive.

The genes are TRBV13 and TRBJ1-1; a weak D match, TRBD1 (6 bases). The germline V and J ends were trimmed by 5 bases and 1 base, with 11 bases remaining between them. CDR1 PRHDT and CDR2 FYEKMQ come from the germline V gene (reference sequence). The CDR3 is made up of 14 amino acids. Here the CDR3 reads CASSPDSRNTEAFF. DNA for the CDR3: TGTGCCAGCAGCCCGGACAGCCGGAACACTGAAGCTTTCTTT.

The V and J genes are TRBV2 and TRBJ2-1, with 9 bases matching TRBD2. Trimming took 5 bases from V and 6 from J; bases not matched to a gene: 5. The CDR3 covers 14 residues. CDR1 is SNHLY, CDR2 FYNNEI, per germline. CDR3 sequence: CASSFSGGANEQFF. The CDR3 nucleotides read TGTGCCAGCAGTTTTAGCGGGGGAGCCAATGAGCAGTTCTTC.

The V call is TRBV18, the J call TRBJ2-7, with D possibly matching TRBD1 (6 bases). This CDR3 has 14 residues. The V end was cut by 4 bases, the J end by 2 bases, with 12 bases between. The germline V gene has CDR1 KGHSH and CDR2 LQKENI. The CDR3 region has the DNA TGTGCCAGCTCACAGGACAGAGATGCCTACGAGCAGTACTTC. Its translation: CASSQDRDAYEQYF.

The V gene is TRBV2, the J gene TRBJ1-3; D possibly corresponds to TRBD1 (6 bases). Germline assignment: CDR1 SNHLY and CDR2 FYNNEI. Trimming shortened V by 3 bases and J by 3 bases, and 18 bases separated the two germline ends. This CDR3 comprises 17 residues. CDR3 amino acids: CASSDQQGLLGGNTIYF. The CDR3 DNA is TGTGCCAGCAGTGACCAACAGGGCCTTTTGGGTGGAAACACCATATATTTT. The full variable domain, with the rest looked up from reference TRBV2 and TRBJ1-3, is EPEVTQTPSHQVTQMGQEVILRCVPISNHLYFYWYRQILGQKVEFLVSFYNNEISEKSEIFDDQFSVERPDGSNFTLKIRSTKLEDSAMYFCASSDQQGLLGGNTIYFGEGSWLTVV.

This clone was found once. This chain links TRBV6-1 with TRBJ1-2; tentatively, D is TRBD1 (6 bases). CDR3 length equals 13 residues. From germline, CDR1 is MNHNS and CDR2 SASEGT. Trimming shortened V by 6 bases and J by 4 bases, and 12 bases separated the two germline ends. CDR3 nucleotide sequence: TGTGCCAGCAGGGGCCAGGGGATCTATGGCTACACCTTC. It encodes CASRGQGIYGYTF.

The chain recombines TRBV27 with TRBJ1-2, with no clear D. This CDR3 comprises 14 residues. CDR1 and CDR2 from the germline V gene are MNHEY and SMNVEV (reference sequence). Trimming pared 4 bases from V and 2 bases from J, leaving 11 bases between. The CDR3 loop reads CASSWAGSNYGYTF. The CDR3 nucleotides are TGTGCCAGCAGTTGGGCAGGAAGCAACTATGGCTACACCTTC.

This clone was observed a single time. The genes are TRBV2 and TRBJ2-7, with TRBD1 identical over 8 bases. The germline V gene has CDR1 SNHLY and CDR2 FYNNEI. With 7 bases clipped from V and 1 base from J, the junction kept 6 bases outside the gene matches. CDR3 size: 14 residues. In DNA, the CDR3 is TGTGCCAGCAACGACAGGGGCCCTTCCTACGAGCAGTACTTC. Residues: CASNDRGPSYEQYF.

The chain employs TRBV30 and TRBJ2-2; no reliable D call. The CDR3 contains 13 residues. The ends were cut back, 0 bases at V and 6 bases at J, with 8 bases in the middle. Germline values: CDR1 GTSNPN, CDR2 SVGIG (reference sequence). The CDR3 sequence is CAWSVLEAGELFF. The CDR3 nucleotides are TGTGCCTGGAGTGTCCTAGAGGCCGGGGAGCTGTTTTTT.

J is TRBJ2-3 and V is TRBV18; TRBD1 matches 10 bases. Germline CDR1 reads KGHSH; CDR2 reads LQKENI. V shed 2 bases and J 4 bases; nucleotides not matched to a gene: 6. CDR3 length equals 16 residues. CDR3 region: CASSPYGQGVPDTQYF. Written as DNA, the CDR3 is TGTGCCAGCTCACCATATGGACAGGGGGTCCCAGATACGCAGTATTTT.

The sample holds one count of this clone. The chain links TRBV6-1 to TRBJ1-3; D is ambiguous. CDR3 length: 13 residues. Germline-derived CDR1 and CDR2 are MNHNS and SASEGT. V was pared by 8 bases and J by 4 bases, with 12 bases between. The CDR3 bases are TGTGCCAGCTTCCGGGGTGGGGGAAACACCATATATTTT. Encoded protein: CASFRGGGNTIYF.

The V and J genes are TRBV4-2 and TRBJ2-3; 11 bases match TRBD2. The V and J ends lost 4 bases and 0 bases, in that order; junction bases with no gene match: 18. CDR1 LGHNA and CDR2 YNFKEQ come from the germline V gene. The CDR3 spans 21 residues. The CDR3 coding sequence is TGTGCCAGCAGCCCTGGGGCCCTGTCTAGCGGGGGGCGGTCTAGCACAGATACGCAGTATTTT. Its translation: CASSPGALSSGGRSSTDTQYF.

This clone appeared once. The chain has TRBV6-6 and TRBJ1-1; no reliable D call. V lost 2 bases and J lost 9, with 19 bases in between. There are 15 residues in the CDR3. Germline CDR1 reads MNHNY; CDR2 reads SVGAGI (reference sequence). CDR3 region: CASSYGAGGVAQAFF. The CDR3 nucleotides read TGTGCCAGCAGTTACGGTGCCGGCGGGGTAGCTCAAGCTTTCTTT.

This clone has only a few counts. CDR3 protein: CASSTDRAPTTVYGYTF. As DNA, the CDR3 is TGCGCCAGCAGCACCGACAGGGCGCCGACCACCGTATATGGCTACACCTTC. The chain combines TRBV23-1 with TRBJ1-2, with TRBD1 matching 7 bases. TRBV23-1 qualifies as an ORF whose function is uncertain. The CDR3 totals 17 residues. The V and J ends lost 6 bases and 5 bases, in that order; junction bases with no gene match: 18.

This clone turned up a few times. The rearrangement uses TRBV4-3 and TRBJ2-3; TRBD1 matches at 8 bases. Losses at the gene ends were 0 bases for V and 6 bases for J; bases not matched to a gene: 5. The CDR3 consists of 15 residues. Germline lookup yields CDR1 LGHNA and CDR2 YSLEER. The CDR3 loop reads CASSQDLTGGDTQYF. The CDR3 DNA is TGCGCCAGCAGCCAAGATCTTACAGGGGGGGATACGCAGTATTTT.

This clone was counted a few times. The V call is TRBV5-6, the J call TRBJ1-2, with TRBD1 matching 12 bases. The CDR3 is 14 residues long. With 5 bases clipped from V and 8 bases from J, the junction kept 7 bases outside the gene matches. CDR1 is SGHDT, CDR2 YYEEEE, per germline. Here the CDR3 reads CASRGDRGREGYTF. CDR3 in DNA: TGTGCCAGCAGAGGGGACAGGGGGCGAGAAGGCTACACCTTC.

The chain uses TRBV5-1 and TRBJ2-1; tentative D call: TRBD1 (6 bases). Germline loops: CDR1 SGHRS, CDR2 YFSETQ. CDR3 length: 14 residues. V shed 1 base and J shed 8 bases, with 13 bases lying between them. Here the CDR3 reads CASSLQAGDHEQFF. The CDR3 nucleotides are TGCGCCAGCAGCTTGCAGGCAGGGGATCATGAGCAGTTCTTC.

The chain links TRBV7-9 to TRBJ2-7, with 12 bases matching TRBD1. V shed 2 bases and J 4 bases; nucleotides not matched to a gene: 6. In germline, CDR1 is SEHNR, CDR2 FQNEAQ (reference sequence). CDR3 length equals 16 residues. CDR3 DNA sequence: TGTGCCAGCAGCTTATCTCCGGGACAGGGGGCATACGAGCAGTACTTC. Its translation: CASSLSPGQGAYEQYF.

A few counts support this clone. The chain joins TRBV19 to TRBJ2-3, with D perhaps matching TRBD2 (6 bases). Germline CDR1 LNHDA, CDR2 SQIVND (reference sequence). Between the trimmed V and J ends, which lost 9 bases and 4 bases, there was a span of 17 bases. This CDR3 comprises 14 residues. CDR3 coding DNA: TGTGCCAGCCAACTAGCAGGTCTCTCAGATACGCAGTATTTT. Translation gives CASQLAGLSDTQYF.

V gene TRBV7-2 combines with J gene TRBJ2-7; 7 bases agree with TRBD2. The germline V gene has CDR1 SGHTA and CDR2 FQGNSA. Trimming cost V 5 bases and J 3 bases; bases outside gene matches: 7. The CDR3 has 14 residues. The DNA of the CDR3 is TGTGCCAGCAGCCCAAACTCGGGGGGCTACGAGCAGTACTTC. This encodes CASSPNSGGYEQYF.

This clone was seen a few times. The gene calls are TRBV5-6 and TRBJ2-5; the match to TRBD2 covers 8 bases. J lost 5 bases, V lost 3 bases, and 3 bases had no gene match. Per the germline V gene, CDR1 is SGHDT and CDR2 is YYEEEE. The CDR3 extends over 13 amino acids. The CDR3 is CASSWGLVETQYF. CDR3 nucleotide sequence: TGTGCCAGCAGCTGGGGACTAGTTGAGACCCAGTACTTC.

The genes are TRBV2 and TRBJ2-4; 7 bases fit TRBD1. The CDR3 covers 17 residues. J gave up 1 base and V 6 bases, and 12 bases lay outside the gene matches. CDR1 is SNHLY and CDR2 is FYNNEI in the germline V gene. As DNA, the CDR3 is TGTGCCAGCAGCGACTCGGGACAGTTATCCGCCAAAAACATTCAGTACTTC. Translating gives CASSDSGQLSAKNIQYF.